Listed below are T cell receptor beta chains from one sample, sequenced in a study of blood T cells in healthy people across ages. TCRdb reprocessed the 5' RACE reads via MiXCR and lists one record per CDR3 protein. The repertoire holds approximately 730,000 distinct CDR3 sequences, 53% seen once, with around 40% in the top ten. The sample taken for sequencing was blood. The receptor source for this set is a man aged 80 or over in good health. The CDR3 runs from the conserved cysteine through the conserved F or W. A D gene is named only where the DNA matches it firmly. Clone size is given for some rows only: seen once, a few or many times, or a class if the clone is expanded.

j_gene | abundance | v_gene | d_gene | CDR3nt | CDR3aa
TRBJ1-1 | - | TRBV20-1 | - | TGCAGTGCTAGAGACAGGGGCCAACCGATGAACACTGAAGCTTTCTTT | CSARDRGQPMNTEAFF
TRBJ1-5 | few | TRBV4-2 | - | TGTGCCAGCAGCCAAGGGGGGTTTGGCAATCAGCCCCAGCATTTT | CASSQGGFGNQPQHF
TRBJ2-5 | few | TRBV5-6 | - | TGTGCCAGCAGCTTGCTCGAGTCCCGGATGGAGACCCAGTACTTC | CASSLLESRMETQYF
TRBJ2-2 | few | TRBV28 | TRBD2 | TGTGCCAGCAGGGGATCTAGCGGGAGGACCGGGGAGCTGTTTTTT | CASRGSSGRTGELFF
TRBJ2-4 | few | TRBV9 | TRBD1 | TGTGCCAGCAGCCCCGCCGGGGACAGACTCAAAAACATTCAGTACTTC | CASSPAGDRLKNIQYF
TRBJ2-4 | - | TRBV10-2 | TRBD1 | TGCGCCAGCAGCCCGGGACAGGGTGACAAAACCATTCAGTACTTC | CASSPGQGDKTIQYF
TRBJ2-7 | - | TRBV24-1 | - | TGTGCCACCAGTGATTCCCACCTTGACGAGCAGTACTTC | CATSDSHLDEQYF
TRBJ2-4 | few | TRBV29-1 | - | TGCAGCGTTGCGGTCAGGGGCGAAAACATTCAGTACTTC | CSVAVRGENIQYF
TRBJ2-7 | - | TRBV4-1 | TRBD1 | TGCGTCAGCAGCCAAGCCCAGGGGGCCGGATACGAGCAGTACTTC | CVSSQAQGAGYEQYF
TRBJ1-2 | - | TRBV7-7 | - | TGTGCTAGCAGCTTAGAGACTGGAACAGCCCTAATTGAGGACTATGGCTACACCTTC | CASSLETGTALIEDYGYTF
TRBJ2-6 | few | TRBV29-1 | - | TGCAGCGTTGCTATCGGGACCGTTAGGATCTCTGGGGCCAACGTCCTGACTTTC | CSVAIGTVRISGANVLTF
TRBJ1-1 | - | TRBV12-3/TRBV12-4 | - | TGTGCCAGCGGGGGGTTCAAGGGATTCACTGAAGCTTTCTTT | CASGGFKGFTEAFF
TRBJ2-7 | few | TRBV27 | TRBD2 | TGTGCCAGCAGCCAGCCGGGACTAGACACCTACGAGCAGTACTTC | CASSQPGLDTYEQYF
TRBJ1-5 | few | TRBV20-1 | - | TGCAGTGCTACTAACCCAGATCAGCCCCAGCATTTT | CSATNPDQPQHF
TRBJ1-5 | - | TRBV24-1 | - | TGTGCCACCGCGGGGGGTCCCAATCAGCCCCAGCATTTT | CATAGGPNQPQHF
TRBJ2-3 | few | TRBV11-1 | - | TGTGCCAGCAGCTTATTAGAGGGCGCGGGCGCGTATTTT | CASSLLEGAGAYF
TRBJ2-7 | - | TRBV6-2/TRBV6-3 | - | TGTGCCAGCAGTTACGCCTCCTACGAGCAGTACTTC | CASSYASYEQYF
TRBJ2-7 | - | TRBV29-1 | TRBD2 | TGCAGCGTTGCCCGGCTACTGACTAGCGGGCCCTCCTACGAGCAGTACTTC | CSVARLLTSGPSYEQYF
TRBJ2-7 | - | TRBV20-1 | TRBD2 | TGCAGTGCTAGAGCGTCGGGAGGGCCCCTCGAGCAGTACTTC | CSARASGGPLEQYF
TRBJ2-3 | - | TRBV4-1 | - | TGCGCCAGCAGCCCCTCCCCACTAGCCACAGATACGCAGTATTTT | CASSPSPLATDTQYF
TRBJ2-7 | - | TRBV20-1 | TRBD2 | TGCAGTGCGAGACTAGCGGGAGTATTCTACGAGCAGTACTTC | CSARLAGVFYEQYF
TRBJ1-1 | - | TRBV4-1 | - | TGCGCCAGCAGCCCCTCGGGCATCCTCATGAACACTGAAGCTTTCTTT | CASSPSGILMNTEAFF
TRBJ2-3 | few | TRBV9 | TRBD2 | TGTGCCAGCAGCTTCCTTCCTAGCGGACCAGATACGCAGTATTTT | CASSFLPSGPDTQYF
TRBJ2-7 | once | TRBV19 | - | TGTGCCAGTAGTATAGGCCGAGCGGGTTCCTACGAGCAGTACTTC | CASSIGRAGSYEQYF
TRBJ2-7 | few | TRBV15 | TRBD2 | TGTGCCACCAGCAGAGAGGCTCTAGCGGATTACGAGCAGTACTTC | CATSREALADYEQYF
TRBJ2-1 | - | TRBV5-1 | TRBD2 | TGCGCCAGCAGCTTCAGCGGGAGTGGAAGCTCCTACAATGAGCAGTTCTTC | CASSFSGSGSSYNEQFF
TRBJ2-1 | few | TRBV13 | TRBD2 | TGTGCCAGCACCCGGGAGGGCCACGCGATAGGAGAGCAGTTCTTC | CASTREGHAIGEQFF
TRBJ2-5 | - | TRBV10-3 | TRBD2 | TGTGCCATCAGTGAGGGACTAGAGCAAGAGACCCAGTACTTC | CAISEGLEQETQYF